The source of this T cell receptor beta chain is a study of shared clonotypes between healthy human individuals. Sequencing was performed with immunoSEQ multiplex PCR; in TCRdb, only in-frame clones are kept and a portion is missing. The table shows 1.5 million to 2.5 million clones, with about 95% occurring only once. The CDR3 is made up of 18 amino acids. In germline, CDR1 is LGHNA, CDR2 YSLEER. V gave up 3 bases and J gave up 4 bases, with 21 bases separating them. Only CD45RO-negative cells positively selected for CCR7 counted as naive CD8 cells, so terminally differentiated effector memory CD45RA+ cells were excluded.

Sequencing was done on a sample of naive CD8+ T cells sorted from blood. The chain combines TRBV4-3 with TRBJ2-2; tentative D call: TRBD1 (5 bases). This receptor was obtained from a young man in good health. The CDR3 nucleotides read TGCGCCAGCAGCCAGTTAACCTTAGGCACAGGATTCACCGGGGAGCTGTTTTTT. Translation: CASSQLTLGTGFTGELFF.